The entry below describes one T cell receptor (beta chain). What it binds is not known. The CDR3 loop spans 16 amino acids. Germline-derived CDR1 and CDR2 are SGHVS and FNYEAQ. V was clipped by 4 bases and J by 8 bases; unmatched bases: 10. The primer mix had 60 Vbeta and 13 Jbeta primers. Libraries were prepared by immunoSEQ multiplex PCR; TCRdb keeps only in-frame clonotypes and omits some of them. The sample lists around 140,000 clones, 82% seen once, with 1.2% to 1.5% in the top ten. This sample was included in a study of cytomegalovirus exposure and HLA in healthy donors. Turning to the study itself: When 350 to 400 donors were genotyped, 80% to 90% of them were found to fall in the Caucasian-associated ancestry cluster. General study findings and limits: Most TCR sequences were rare, but some public TCRs occurred in many donors.

The V and J genes are TRBV7-6 and TRBJ1-4; 10 bases match TRBD1. Sequencing was done on a sample of PBMCs. The origin of this receptor is a man aged 30-40 years in good health and CMV-seropositive. The chain's CDR3 is CASSSNVGTGAEKLFF. CDR3 nucleotides: TGTGCCAGCAGCTCAAATGTGGGGACAGGGGCCGAAAAACTGTTTTTT. Variable domain in full (rest from reference TRBV7-6 and TRBJ1-4): GAGVSQSPRYKVTKRGQDVALRCDPISGHVSLYWYRQALGQGPEFLTYFNYEAQQDKSGLPNDRFSAERPEGSISTLTIQRTEQRDSAMYRCASSSNVGTGAEKLFFGSGTQLSVL.